Below are 19 T cell receptor beta chains sequenced from a single sample in a study of cytomegalovirus exposure and HLA in healthy donors. The PCR was carried out with 60 Vbeta primers and 13 Jbeta primers. The method was immunoSEQ multiplex PCR; TCRdb's version includes in-frame clones alone and lacks a portion of them. The sample shows over 150,000 clones, around 75% of them seen only once. Sequencing was performed on PBMCs. These receptors came from a man aged 18-30 years in good health and CMV-seronegative.

The chain carries TRBV6-1 and TRBJ1-2, with a tentative D call TRBD1 (6 bases). Trimming cost V 5 bases and J 5 bases, with 12 bases left between them. CDR1 and CDR2 from the germline V gene are MNHNS and SASEGT. The CDR3 is 13 amino acids. The CDR3 sequence is CASSLRTAYGYTF. CDR3 nucleotide sequence: TGTGCCAGCAGTCTTAGGACAGCTTATGGCTACACCTTC.

J is TRBJ2-1 and V is TRBV7-6; 9 bases agree with TRBD2. The CDR3 spans 16 residues. V was clipped by 5 bases and J by 3 bases; unmatched bases: 8. The V gene's germline CDR1 is SGHVS and CDR2 FNYEAQ. The CDR3 nucleotides read TGTGCCAGCAGCCCCGCCCCAGCGGGAGGCTACAATGAGCAGTTCTTC. Its translation: CASSPAPAGGYNEQFF.

As regards this clone: At one of its ends the junction is not consistent with the germline gene, which may arise from a read error. The chain couples TRBV2 to TRBJ2-1, with 9 nucleotides matching TRBD2. The germline CDR1 and CDR2 sequences are SNHLY and FYNNEI. The CDR3 spans 18 residues. The DNA for the CDR3 is TGTGCCCGCAGTGGCCGTTTCGGGCGGGAGGGGTGGAGGAATGAGCAGTTCTTC. Residues: CARSGRFGREGWRNEQFF.

V is TRBV6-5 and J is TRBJ1-2; maybe TRBD1 (5 bases). The CDR3 has 14 residues. CDR1 and CDR2 from the germline V gene are MNHEY and SVGAGI. V lost 6 bases to trimming and J lost 7 bases, with 18 bases between them. CDR3 residues: CASRLERFGGGYTF. CDR3 coding DNA: TGTGCCAGCAGGCTAGAGAGGTTCGGGGGTGGCTACACCTTC.

The chain recombines TRBV6-5 with TRBJ2-1; 8 positions agree with TRBD2. The CDR3 length is 15 residues. The V segment lost 6 bases and the J segment 6 bases; nucleotides outside the gene matches: 10. From germline, CDR1 is MNHEY and CDR2 SVGAGI. The CDR3 nucleotides read TGTGCCAGCAGGTCCGGGACTAGTGGATTCAATGAGCAGTTCTTC. Amino acid sequence: CASRSGTSGFNEQFF.

This chain joins TRBV7-6 and TRBJ2-7; tentatively, D is TRBD1 (6 bases). Germline V CDR1 and CDR2: SGHVS, FNYEAQ. The ends were cut back, 0 bases at V and 3 bases at J, with 27 bases in the middle. The CDR3 runs 20 residues. DNA for the CDR3: TGTGCCAGCAGCTTAGCGTATACAGGGCGTGCGGGTCCTCCTTTCTACGAGCAGTACTTC. Residues: CASSLAYTGRAGPPFYEQYF.

The chain has TRBV10-1 and TRBJ1-6; perhaps TRBD1 as D (6 bases). CDR3 size: 14 residues. Germline CDR1 WNHNN, CDR2 SYGVQD (reference sequence). The V gene lost 7 bases and the J gene lost 9 bases, with 16 bases spanning the gap. The CDR3: CASIFRGRGSPLHF. For the CDR3, the DNA is TGCGCCAGCATATTCAGGGGAAGGGGTTCACCCCTCCACTTT.

The CDR3 coding sequence is TGTGCCTGGTCGAGCCCTGGGGCCAACGTCCTGACTTTC. It is translated as CAWSSPGANVLTF. The chain recombines TRBV30 with TRBJ2-6; D is unclear. CDR1 is GTSNPN, CDR2 SVGIG, per germline (reference sequence). V was clipped by 5 bases and J by 2 bases, with 7 bases between them. This CDR3 has 13 amino acids. The whole variable domain, remainder taken from reference TRBV30 and TRBJ2-6, is SQTIHQWPATLVQPVGSPLSLECTVEGTSNPNLYWYRQAAGRGLQLLFYSVGIGQISSEVPQNLSASRPQDRQFILSSKKLLLSDSGFYLCAWSSPGANVLTFGAGSRLTVL.

The chain joins TRBV9 to TRBJ2-2; no reliable D call. With 0 bases removed from V and 5 bases from J, the gap between germline ends came to 5 bases. The CDR3 sequence is 13 residues long. Germline lookup yields CDR1 SGDLS and CDR2 YYNGEE. The CDR3 nucleotides are TGTGCCAGCAGCGTAGGAGTGACCGGGGAGCTGTTTTTT. It codes for CASSVGVTGELFF. The full variable domain, in which reference TRBV9 and TRBJ2-2 provide the parts outside the CDR3, is DSGVTQTPKHLITATGQRVTLRCSPRSGDLSVYWYQQSLDQGLQFLIQYYNGEERAKGNILERFSAQQFPDLHSELNLSSLELGDSALYFCASSVGVTGELFFGEGSRLTVL.

The genes are TRBV18 and TRBJ1-1, with 10 positions matching TRBD1. Germline V gene data show CDR1 as KGHSH and CDR2 as LQKENI. Germline trimming cut 3 bases from V and 1 base from J; bases unmatched to any gene: 5. There are 16 residues in the CDR3. The CDR3 coding sequence is TGTGCCAGCTCACCGTTCGGGACAGGGGAGAACACTGAAGCTTTCTTT. Residues: CASSPFGTGENTEAFF.

The chain employs TRBV9 and TRBJ2-7, with TRBD2 matching over 9 bases. Germline loops: CDR1 SGDLS, CDR2 YYNGEE. The CDR3 loop spans 16 amino acids. The V and J ends lost 4 bases and 5 bases, in that order; junction bases with no gene match: 13. This CDR3 is CASSPFTSREGHEQYF. The DNA for the CDR3 is TGTGCCAGCAGCCCATTTACTTCGCGGGAGGGCCACGAGCAGTACTTC. The complete variable domain, with remaining parts taken from reference TRBV9 and TRBJ2-7, reads DSGVTQTPKHLITATGQRVTLRCSPRSGDLSVYWYQQSLDQGLQFLIQYYNGEERAKGNILERFSAQQFPDLHSELNLSSLELGDSALYFCASSPFTSREGHEQYFGPGTRLTVT.

The chain uses TRBV2 and TRBJ2-7; tentative D call: TRBD1 (6 bases). The V end was cut by 5 bases, the J end by 3 bases, with 14 bases between. This CDR3 spans 14 amino acids. Germline loops: CDR1 SNHLY, CDR2 FYNNEI. DNA for the CDR3: TGTGCCAGCAGTAAGGGACACCTACTCTACGAGCAGTACTTC. It yields the protein CASSKGHLLYEQYF.

In this sample, this clone turned up a few times. The chain is built from TRBV14 and TRBJ2-1; possible D gene TRBD2, 5 bases. V gave up 4 bases and J gave up 7 bases, with 29 bases separating them. The V gene's germline CDR1 is SGHDN and CDR2 FVKESK. There are 19 residues in the CDR3. The CDR3 region has the DNA TGTGCCAGCAGCCCCTTTAACCTCCGGACCCTTCTATGGAGGAATGAGCAGTTCTTC. Translating gives CASSPFNLRTLLWRNEQFF.

In its sample, this clone was seen once. The chain employs TRBV2 and TRBJ2-6; tentative D call: TRBD2 (7 bases). CDR3 length: 16 amino acids. Looked up from germline, CDR1 is SNHLY and CDR2 is FYNNEI. Trimming pared 7 bases from V and 0 bases from J, leaving 13 bases between. The CDR3, as DNA: TGTGCCAGCAAGGGGAGGGGGAACTCTGGGGCCAACGTCCTGACTTTC. Translation: CASKGRGNSGANVLTF. The full variable domain, with the rest looked up from reference TRBV2 and TRBJ2-6, is EPEVTQTPSHQVTQMGQEVILRCVPISNHLYFYWYRQILGQKVEFLVSFYNNEISEKSEIFDDQFSVERPDGSNFTLKIRSTKLEDSAMYFCASKGRGNSGANVLTFGAGSRLTVL.

The rearrangement joins TRBV11-2 to TRBJ1-4; D is unresolved. Germline V gene data show CDR1 as SGHAT and CDR2 as FQNNGV. V lost 5 bases and J 8 bases, leaving 15 bases between the germline ends. CDR3 length: 14 residues. The CDR3 DNA reads as TGTGCCAGCAGCCCCGACTCCCTACCGGAAAAACTGTTTTTT. Amino acid sequence: CASSPDSLPEKLFF.

The gene calls are TRBV4-1 and TRBJ1-1, with TRBD1 matching over 8 bases. J was trimmed by 0 bases and V by 2 bases; bases with no gene match: 5. Looked up from germline, CDR1 is MGHRA and CDR2 is YSYEKL. The length of the CDR3 is 16 residues. CDR3 DNA sequence: TGCGCCAGCAGCCAAAATCCGGGACAGGTGAACACTGAAGCTTTCTTT. Its translation is CASSQNPGQVNTEAFF.

The genes are TRBV28 and TRBJ2-3, with 7 bases fitting TRBD1. The V segment lost 3 bases and the J segment 2 bases; nucleotides outside the gene matches: 5. The CDR3 extends over 15 amino acids. The germline gives CDR1 MDHEN, CDR2 SYDVKM. The CDR3 bases are TGTGCCAGCAGTTTTCGGGACAGTTACACAGATACGCAGTATTTT. It is translated as CASSFRDSYTDTQYF.

The chain carries TRBV29-1 and TRBJ2-2; 13 bases match TRBD2. This CDR3 contains 14 residues. V lost 8 bases to trimming and J lost 5 bases; unmatched junction nucleotides: 5. Germline values: CDR1 SQVTM, CDR2 ANQGSEA. Written as DNA, the CDR3 is TGCAGCATCAAGGGACTAGCGGGGACCGGGGAGCTGTTTTTT. It yields the protein CSIKGLAGTGELFF.

This clone turned up a few times. The chain is built from TRBV7-8 and TRBJ2-7, with TRBD2 matching over 13 bases. This CDR3 comprises 15 residues. Germline CDR1 reads SGHVS; CDR2 reads FQNEAQ. The V segment lost 5 bases and the J segment 5 bases; nucleotides outside the gene matches: 6. CDR3 DNA sequence: TGTGCCAGCAGCCCGCCGGGACTAGCGGGAAACGAGCAGTACTTC. This gives the protein CASSPPGLAGNEQYF.